A selection of T cell receptor beta chains follows, all from one sample in a study of T cells in Graves' hyperthyroidism and ophthalmopathy. MiXCR, run by TCRdb on the multiplex PCR reads, gives a single entry per CDR3 protein. This sample yields more than 350,000 distinct CDR3 sequences, of which 12% to 15% are seen a single time; about 20% belongs to the top ten. What was sequenced was blood. The receptors originated from a woman aged 55-70 years with Graves' ophthalmopathy. Each CDR3 is given with its conserved first and last residue. The order of the fields is V gene, J gene, D gene, clone size, CDR3 protein, CDR3 DNA. D genes are given only for firm matches. Expanded clones are given a class, and other clones once, few, many or no size at all.

TRBV7-9,TRBJ1-1,-,-,CASFRANSDTEAFF,TGTGCCAGCTTTCGGGCTAACTCGGACACTGAAGCTTTCTTT
TRBV5-1,TRBJ2-3,TRBD2,once,CASRSSGTSGNTQYF,TGCGCCAGCAGATCGAGCGGGACTAGCGGGAACACGCAGTATTTT
TRBV30,TRBJ2-7,-,few,CAWTVGLHYEQYF,TGTGCCTGGACCGTGGGCCTACACTACGAGCAGTACTTC
TRBV5-1,TRBJ1-1,-,many,CASSRGLGNTEAFF,TGCGCCAGCAGCCGCGGACTGGGGAACACTGAAGCTTTCTTT
TRBV19,TRBJ1-5,TRBD1,few,CASSTDRQGLSQPQHF,TGTGCCAGTAGTACCGATCGACAGGGGCTGAGTCAGCCCCAGCATTTT
TRBV12-3/TRBV12-4,TRBJ2-7,-,many,CALIGYQKSYEQYF,TGTGCCCTCATCGGCTACCAAAAATCCTACGAGCAGTACTTC
TRBV6-6,TRBJ2-7,-,-,CASSYSAGCSYEQYF,TGTGCCAGCAGTTACTCTGCGGGGTGCTCCTACGAGCAGTACTTC
TRBV28,TRBJ1-6,TRBD1,many,CASRLQQGGNSPLHF,TGTGCCAGCAGACTACAACAGGGGGGGAATTCACCCCTCCACTTT
TRBV24-1,TRBJ1-3,-,few,CATRIFRNTIYF,TGTGCCACTCGTATCTTCCGAAACACCATATATTTT
TRBV5-6,TRBJ2-7,TRBD1,once,CASSPGQGREQYF,TGTGCCAGCAGCCCAGGACAGGGCCGAGAGCAGTACTTC
TRBV28,TRBJ1-3,-,few,CASGRDSSGNTIYF,TGTGCCAGCGGCAGGGATAGCTCTGGAAACACCATATATTTT
TRBV7-2,TRBJ1-3,TRBD1,few,CASSLEGAGFGNTIYF,TGTGCCAGCAGCTTAGAGGGGGCAGGGTTCGGAAACACCATATATTTT
TRBV20-1,TRBJ2-3,TRBD2,many,CSASTSGDTDTQYF,TGCAGTGCCTCGACTAGCGGGGACACAGATACGCAGTATTTT
TRBV6-2/TRBV6-3,TRBJ2-7,-,-,CASSYGGPSGGYEQYF,TGTGCCAGCAGTTACGGGGGGCCTAGCGGAGGGTACGAGCAGTACTTC
TRBV12-3/TRBV12-4,TRBJ1-2,-,-,CASRLGGGYGYTF,TGTGCCAGCAGATTGGGGGGGGGCTACGGCTACACCTTC
TRBV7-9,TRBJ2-7,-,-,CASSRDVDRIYEQYF,TGTGCCAGCAGCAGAGACGTAGACAGAATCTACGAGCAGTACTTC
TRBV20-1,TRBJ2-1,TRBD2,many,CSAGLAGNNEQFF,TGCAGTGCGGGACTAGCGGGGAACAATGAGCAGTTCTTC
TRBV2,TRBJ2-5,TRBD1,many,CASTTGGPETQYF,TGTGCCAGCACGACAGGGGGCCCGGAGACCCAGTACTTC
TRBV28,TRBJ2-1,-,many,CASSGRVYNEQFF,TGTGCCAGCAGTGGCAGGGTGTACAATGAGCAGTTCTTC
TRBV19,TRBJ1-5,TRBD1,-,CASSVQGANSNQPQHF,TGTGCCAGTAGTGTTCAGGGGGCCAATAGCAATCAGCCCCAGCATTTT
TRBV7-9,TRBJ1-1,-,few,CASSRRDDTEAFF,TGTGCCAGCAGCCGCCGGGACGACACTGAAGCTTTCTTT
TRBV2,TRBJ2-3,TRBD2,many,CASSVAGLAGGVTDTQYF,TGTGCCAGCAGTGTGGCGGGACTAGCGGGAGGTGTCACAGATACGCAGTATTTT
TRBV5-1,TRBJ1-2,-,many,CASSGGGQSYGYTF,TGCGCCAGCAGCGGCGGGGGGCAGAGCTATGGCTACACCTTC
TRBV7-3,TRBJ2-1,TRBD2,many,CASSSTSGRGNEQFF,TGTGCCAGCAGCTCGACTAGCGGGAGGGGTAATGAGCAGTTCTTC
TRBV6-1,TRBJ2-5,TRBD2,many,CASSEGLAGGAETQYF,TGTGCCAGCAGTGAGGGACTAGCGGGAGGGGCAGAGACCCAGTACTTC